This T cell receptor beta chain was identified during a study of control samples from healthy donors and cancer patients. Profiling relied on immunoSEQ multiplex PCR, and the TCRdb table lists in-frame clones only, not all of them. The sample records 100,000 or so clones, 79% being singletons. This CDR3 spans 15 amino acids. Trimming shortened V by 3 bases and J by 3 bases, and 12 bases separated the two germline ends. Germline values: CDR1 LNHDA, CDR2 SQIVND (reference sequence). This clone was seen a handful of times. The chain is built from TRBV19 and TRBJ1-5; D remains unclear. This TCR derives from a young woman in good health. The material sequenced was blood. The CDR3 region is CASSMLGRDNQPQHF. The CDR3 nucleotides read TGTGCCAGTAGTATGTTGGGGAGAGACAATCAGCCCCAGCATTTT.